This passage covers 23 T cell receptor beta chains from one sample sequenced in a study of cytotoxic CD8 clonotypes in ibrutinib-treated CLL. TCRdb's table, derived via immunoSEQ multiplex PCR, lists solely in-frame clones and lacks some. The sample has about 300,000 clones, 76% seen once; the top ten hold roughly 5.7%. The sequencing used PBMCs, collected at disease progression, from a patient treated with ibrutinib. Receptors were obtained from a human donor with chronic lymphocytic leukemia.

As regards this clone: The sample has other DNA sequences that encode this CDR3 too. In DNA, the CDR3 is TGTGCCAGCAGTTTAGGGTCCTCCTACGAGCAGTACTTC. Residues: CASSLGSSYEQYF. This rearrangement joins TRBV6-6 to TRBJ2-7; D call uncertain. The CDR3 totals 13 residues. From germline, CDR1 is MNHNY and CDR2 SVGAGI (reference sequence). V was cut by 4 bases and J by 0 bases, with 7 bases left in between.

The chain carries TRBV9 and TRBJ2-2; TRBD2 might be the D (6 bases). Trimming took off 3 bases at V and 7 bases at J, with 13 bases between the two ends. The CDR3 length is 14 residues. In germline, CDR1 is SGDLS, CDR2 YYNGEE. CDR3 amino acids: CASSGRRVGGELFF. The CDR3 nucleotides read TGTGCCAGCAGCGGTCGGAGGGTTGGCGGGGAGCTGTTTTTT. Drawing the rest from reference TRBV9 and TRBJ2-2, the complete variable domain is DSGVTQTPKHLITATGQRVTLRCSPRSGDLSVYWYQQSLDQGLQFLIQYYNGEERAKGNILERFSAQQFPDLHSELNLSSLELGDSALYFCASSGRRVGGELFFGEGSRLTVL.

This chain's CDR3 is CASSPSGASSYGYTF. In nucleotides, the CDR3 is TGTGCCAGCTCACCTTCCGGGGCCTCTAGCTATGGCTACACCTTC. The chain has TRBV18 and TRBJ1-2; TRBD1 is a possible D gene (5 bases). The CDR3 sequence is 15 residues long. V lost 3 bases and J lost 4, with 15 bases in between. The germline CDR1 and CDR2 sequences are KGHSH and LQKENI.

The J gene is TRBJ1-1, the V gene TRBV7-2; D is ambiguous. Germline V lookup: CDR1 SGHTA, CDR2 FQGNSA. V was trimmed by 8 bases and J by 7 bases, leaving 17 bases between them. The CDR3 sequence is 13 residues long. The CDR3 bases are TGTGCCAGCGAGCTTAGACTGGTTGGTGAAGCTTTCTTT. It specifies CASELRLVGEAFF.

V usage is TRBV5-1 and J usage is TRBJ2-5; 7 bases line up with TRBD2. Losses at the gene ends were 0 bases for V and 1 base for J; bases not matched to a gene: 6. The CDR3 runs 16 residues. The germline gives CDR1 SGHRS, CDR2 YFSETQ. DNA for the CDR3: TGCGCCAGCAGCTTGGTGTCAGGGAGGGGCCAAGAGACCCAGTACTTC. It translates to CASSLVSGRGQETQYF.

This clone was detected only once. This chain joins TRBV28 and TRBJ2-7; a weak D match, TRBD1 (6 bases). The CDR3 has 14 residues. Trimming removed 4 bases at V and 5 bases at J, with 15 bases between. Germline V gives CDR1 MDHEN, CDR2 SYDVKM. The CDR3 coding sequence is TGTGCCAGCAGTTGGGACCAGGGGTGGAACGAGCAGTACTTC. Translating it yields CASSWDQGWNEQYF.

This chain joins TRBV5-1 and TRBJ2-7; the match to TRBD2 covers 8 bases. This CDR3 has 15 amino acids. Germline V CDR1 and CDR2: SGHRS, YFSETQ. The V and J ends lost 0 bases and 3 bases, in that order; junction bases with no gene match: 5. CDR3 nucleotides: TGCGCCAGCAGCTTGGAGGTAGCGGGACACTACGAGCAGTACTTC. Its protein product is CASSLEVAGHYEQYF.

CDR3 nucleotide sequence: TGTGCCAGTAGCCTCAGTAGCGGCTACGAGCAGTACTTC. Its translation: CASSLSSGYEQYF. The rearrangement joins TRBV19 to TRBJ2-7, with D perhaps matching TRBD2 (6 bases). CDR3 length equals 13 residues. Trimming removed 6 bases from V and 3 bases from J, with 12 bases in between. The germline CDR1 and CDR2 sequences are LNHDA and SQIVND (reference sequence). Drawing the rest from reference TRBV19 and TRBJ2-7, the complete variable domain is DGGITQSPKYLFRKEGQNVTLSCEQNLNHDAMYWYRQDPGQGLRLIYYSQIVNDFQKGDIAEGYSVSREKKESFPLTVTSAQKNPTAFYLCASSLSSGYEQYFGPGTRLTVT.

J is TRBJ1-4 and V is TRBV4-2, with D hard to call. This CDR3 has 14 amino acids. Germline assignment: CDR1 LGHNA and CDR2 YNFKEQ. With 0 bases removed from V and 4 bases from J, the gap between germline ends came to 6 bases. CDR3 amino acids: CASSQELINEKLFF. CDR3 DNA: TGTGCCAGCAGCCAAGAGTTGATTAATGAAAAACTGTTTTTT.

This chain connects TRBV2 to TRBJ1-2, with D possibly being TRBD1 (5 bases). The CDR3 runs 13 residues. V lost 7 bases, J lost 5 bases, and 14 bases lay in between. Germline CDR1 is SNHLY and CDR2 is FYNNEI. The CDR3 bases are TGTGCCAGCATTGGGGGTAGGAAATATGGCTACACCTTC. Amino acid sequence: CASIGGRKYGYTF.

The V gene is TRBV7-2, the J gene TRBJ2-3; 11 bases fit TRBD2. V shed 0 bases and J 4 bases; nucleotides not matched to a gene: 9. In germline, CDR1 is SGHTA, CDR2 FQGNSA. CDR3 size: 18 residues. The CDR3 region has the DNA TGTGCCAGCAGCTTAGCGAGGACTAGCGGGCAAGGGGCAGATACGCAGTATTTT. Amino acids: CASSLARTSGQGADTQYF.

The chain uses TRBV7-9 and TRBJ1-4; D may be TRBD1 (6 bases). Germline CDR1 SEHNR, CDR2 FQNEAQ (reference sequence). CDR3 length equals 19 residues. V shed 5 bases and J shed 5 bases, with 27 bases lying between them. CDR3 DNA: TGTGCCAGCAGCCCTTCAATTTGGGTAGAAGGGACACTCAATGAAAAACTGTTTTTT. This encodes CASSPSIWVEGTLNEKLFF.

V and J are TRBV7-9 and TRBJ2-7, with 8 bases that match TRBD1. Germline values: CDR1 SEHNR, CDR2 FQNEAQ (reference sequence). The J segment lost 5 bases and the V segment lost 4 bases, leaving 7 bases of the junction unmatched. The length of the CDR3 is 14 residues. The CDR3 DNA follows: TGTGCCAGCAGCTCCGGACAGGGTAACAACGAGCAGTACTTC. Translation: CASSSGQGNNEQYF.

This clone was counted between two and nine times. CDR3 sequence (DNA): TGTGCCAGCTCACCACCGGGGTCTGGGGTCAACTATGGCTACACCTTC. Translated: CASSPPGSGVNYGYTF. This chain connects TRBV18 to TRBJ1-2; D gene unclear. The V and J ends lost 0 bases and 2 bases respectively, with 13 bases between them. Looked up from germline, CDR1 is KGHSH and CDR2 is LQKENI. This CDR3 has 16 amino acids.

The chain combines TRBV7-9 with TRBJ1-3; D gene uncertain. Germline CDR1 reads SEHNR; CDR2 reads FQNEAQ (reference sequence). CDR3 size: 14 residues. V dropped 5 bases and J dropped 6 bases, with 14 bases sitting between them. The CDR3 spells CASSPEAPINTIYF. The CDR3 nucleotides are TGTGCCAGCAGCCCTGAGGCTCCGATAAACACCATATATTTT. The full variable domain, its missing parts supplied by reference TRBV7-9 and TRBJ1-3, is DTGVSQNPRHKITKRGQNVTFRCDPISEHNRLYWYRQTLGQGPEFLTYFQNEAQLEKSRLLSDRFSAERPKGSFSTLEIQRTEQGDSAMYLCASSPEAPINTIYFGEGSWLTVV.

The chain recombines TRBV9 with TRBJ2-1, with 13 nucleotides matching TRBD2. In germline, CDR1 is SGDLS, CDR2 YYNGEE. This CDR3 spans 16 amino acids. The J segment lost 13 bases and the V segment lost 2 bases, leaving 12 bases of the junction unmatched. DNA for the CDR3: TGTGCCAGCAGCGTGGGGACTAGCGGGATTTATGCGTTTCAGTTCTTC. Amino acids: CASSVGTSGIYAFQFF.

The chain recombines TRBV11-1 with TRBJ2-7, with TRBD2 matching over 11 bases. This CDR3 comprises 17 residues. J lost 4 bases, V lost 5 bases, and 13 bases had no gene match. Germline V gene data show CDR1 as SGHAT and CDR2 as FQDESV (reference sequence). CDR3 amino acids: CASSKGTSGLLRYEQYF. For the CDR3, the DNA is TGTGCCAGCAGCAAGGGGACTAGCGGCCTTCTTAGGTACGAGCAGTACTTC.

The chain recombines TRBV5-6 with TRBJ1-2; D possibly corresponds to TRBD1 (5 bases). V was cut by 2 bases and J by 6 bases, with 17 bases left in between. CDR1 and CDR2 from the germline V gene are SGHDT and YYEEEE. This CDR3 is built from 15 residues. The CDR3 region is CASSLSGYSNDGYTF. The CDR3 nucleotides are TGTGCCAGCAGCTTATCAGGGTATAGCAATGATGGCTACACCTTC. Full variable domain (outside the CDR3, taken from reference TRBV5-6 and TRBJ1-2): DAGVTQSPTHLIKTRGQQVTLRCSPKSGHDTVSWYQQALGQGPQFIFQYYEEEERQRGNFPDRFSGHQFPNYSSELNVNALLLGDSALYLCASSLSGYSNDGYTFGSGTRLTVV.

The chain joins TRBV5-1 to TRBJ2-2; the D gene is possibly TRBD2 (6 bases). The CDR3 totals 15 residues. Germline V CDR1 and CDR2: SGHRS, YFSETQ. V gave up 3 bases and J gave up 0 bases, with 9 bases separating them. CDR3 amino acids: CASSSGLPNTGELFF. CDR3 coding DNA: TGCGCCAGCAGCTCGGGACTCCCGAACACCGGGGAGCTGTTTTTT.

The chain employs TRBV5-6 and TRBJ1-2, with D tentatively TRBD1 (5 bases). Trimming shortened V by 3 bases and J by 3 bases, and 9 bases separated the two germline ends. CDR1 SGHDT and CDR2 YYEEEE come from the germline V gene. CDR3 length equals 13 residues. CDR3 loop: CASSSPGYYGYTF. Written as DNA, the CDR3 is TGTGCCAGCAGCTCCCCAGGGTACTATGGCTACACCTTC.

This clone showed up just a few times. The V call is TRBV7-8, the J call TRBJ2-7; 8 nucleotides agree with TRBD1. The junction had 4 bases not matched to a gene; V was cut back by 7 bases and J by 2 bases. Germline CDR1 and CDR2: SGHVS and FQNEAQ. The CDR3 totals 13 residues. The CDR3 DNA reads TGTGCCAGCACCGGGACAGGACCCTACGAGCAGTACTTC. This sequence encodes CASTGTGPYEQYF.

This clone showed up just a few times. The chain carries TRBV2 and TRBJ1-2; TRBD1 is a possible D gene (5 bases). CDR1 SNHLY and CDR2 FYNNEI come from the germline V gene. Trimming removed 10 bases from V and 8 bases from J, with 17 bases in between. The length of the CDR3 is 12 residues. Here the CDR3 reads CATPWGIRGYTF. Here the CDR3 DNA reads TGTGCCACACCTTGGGGGATAAGAGGCTACACCTTC.

The chain carries TRBV11-1 and TRBJ2-1; D perhaps matches TRBD2 (6 bases). The CDR3 has 14 residues. V was cut by 5 bases and J by 7 bases, with 15 bases left in between. The V gene's germline CDR1 is SGHAT and CDR2 FQDESV (reference sequence). The CDR3 here is CASSATGTLNEQFF. For the CDR3, the DNA is TGTGCCAGCAGCGCAACCGGGACTCTGAATGAGCAGTTCTTC.